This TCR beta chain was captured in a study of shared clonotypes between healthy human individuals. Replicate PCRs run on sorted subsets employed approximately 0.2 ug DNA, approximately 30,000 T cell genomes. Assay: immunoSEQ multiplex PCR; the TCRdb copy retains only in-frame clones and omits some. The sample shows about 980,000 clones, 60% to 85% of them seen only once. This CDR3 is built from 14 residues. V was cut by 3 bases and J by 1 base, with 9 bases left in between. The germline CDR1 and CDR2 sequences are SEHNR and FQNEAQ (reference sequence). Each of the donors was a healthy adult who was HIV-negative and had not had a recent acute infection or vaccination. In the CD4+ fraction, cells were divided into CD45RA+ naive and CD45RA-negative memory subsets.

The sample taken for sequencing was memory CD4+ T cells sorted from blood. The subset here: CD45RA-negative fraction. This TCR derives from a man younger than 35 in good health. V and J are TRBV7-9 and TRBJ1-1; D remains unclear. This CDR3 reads CASSFRQKNTEAFF. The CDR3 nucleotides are TGTGCCAGCAGCTTTCGGCAGAAGAACACTGAAGCTTTCTTT.